Each of the 16 T cell receptor beta chains below was sequenced from the same sample in a study of beta chain features in type 1 diabetes. Study-wide findings and caveats: For Type 1 diabetes patients, all four CD4+ subsets carried TCRB CDR3s that were moderately but significantly shorter.

Antigens of these TCRs are unknown. All of the isolated RNA was reverse transcribed, so expressed TCRB transcripts were sequenced. Measured with immunoSEQ multiplex PCR; TCRdb has only the in-frame clones, and not every one. The profile covers 130,000 or so clones, with about 18% appearing a single time and 2.6% taken by the ten largest. Sequenced material: central memory CD4+ T cells from blood. These receptors were taken from a man younger than 30 with type 1 diabetes.

The chain combines TRBV6-5 with TRBJ1-2; 7 nucleotides align to TRBD1. The germline V gene encodes CDR1 MNHEY and CDR2 SVGAGI. Unmatched junction bases numbered 4, after V lost 2 bases and J lost 4 bases. The CDR3 spans 14 residues. CDR3 region: CASSYDRAPYGYTF. The CDR3 DNA reads as TGTGCCAGCAGTTACGACAGGGCCCCCTATGGCTACACCTTC.

This chain uses TRBV6-5 with TRBJ2-1; 9 bases map to TRBD1. Germline trimming cut 7 bases from V and 1 base from J; bases unmatched to any gene: 5. CDR1 is MNHEY, CDR2 SVGAGI, per germline. This CDR3 spans 15 amino acids. The DNA for the CDR3 is TGTGCCAGCAAGCAGACAGGGGGATCCTACAATGAGCAGTTCTTC. Translating gives CASKQTGGSYNEQFF.

A few counts support this clone. The genes are TRBV6-5 and TRBJ2-7; the match to TRBD2 covers 7 bases. The CDR3 consists of 14 residues. The J segment lost 3 bases and the V segment lost 6 bases, leaving 8 bases of the junction unmatched. Germline CDR1 and CDR2: MNHEY and SVGAGI. CDR3 region: CASSQTSEYYEQYF. DNA for the CDR3: TGTGCCAGCAGCCAAACTAGCGAGTACTACGAGCAGTACTTC.

This chain joins TRBV30 and TRBJ1-5; D is ambiguous. The V gene's germline CDR1 is GTSNPN and CDR2 SVGIG (reference sequence). The CDR3 spans 14 residues. The V end was cut by 2 bases, the J end by 2 bases, with 10 bases between. For the CDR3, the DNA is TGTGCCTGGAGTATCGACGATGGCAATCAGCCCCAGCATTTT. Translating gives CAWSIDDGNQPQHF.

At least ten counts were recorded for this clone. The chain is built from TRBV4-1 and TRBJ2-1, with 7 nucleotides matching TRBD2. This CDR3 has 14 amino acids. Per germline, CDR1 MGHRA and CDR2 YSYEKL. Losses at the gene ends were 3 bases for V and 7 bases for J; bases not matched to a gene: 6. The CDR3 DNA is TGCGCCAGCAGCCAGTGGGGAGGGAGGAATGAGCAGTTCTTC. Its protein is CASSQWGGRNEQFF.

The chain links TRBV5-1 to TRBJ1-4; unclear D gene. The CDR3 loop spans 13 amino acids. CDR1 is SGHRS and CDR2 is YFSETQ in the germline V gene. V lost 7 bases and J 8 bases, leaving 15 bases between the germline ends. In nucleotides, the CDR3 is TGCGCCAGCTGCCGCGGAGCCGAAGAAAAACTGTTTTTT. This codes for CASCRGAEEKLFF.

This chain connects TRBV18 to TRBJ2-2; D gene uncertain. Trimming cost V 6 bases and J 0 bases, with 14 bases left between them. Germline V gives CDR1 KGHSH, CDR2 LQKENI. The CDR3 is made up of 16 amino acids. This CDR3 reads CASSPATVSNTGELFF. As DNA, the CDR3 is TGTGCCAGCTCTCCCGCCACAGTTTCGAACACCGGGGAGCTGTTTTTT.

The table lists this clone with a few counts. The gene calls are TRBV6-5 and TRBJ2-7; a weak D match, TRBD1 (6 bases). V was clipped by 5 bases and J by 3 bases, with 14 bases between them. There are 14 residues in the CDR3. Looked up from germline, CDR1 is MNHEY and CDR2 is SVGAGI. In DNA, the CDR3 is TGTGCCAGCAGTGGCCGACAGGCCGGCTACGAGCAGTACTTC. This translates into CASSGRQAGYEQYF.

The chain joins TRBV30 to TRBJ2-7, with 7 bases matching TRBD2. CDR3 size: 17 residues. CDR1 GTSNPN and CDR2 SVGIG come from the germline V gene (reference sequence). V lost 0 bases, J lost 3 bases, and 14 bases stayed unmatched. CDR3 loop: CAWSVGATGGRGYEQYF. The CDR3 DNA is TGTGCCTGGAGTGTAGGGGCCACGGGCGGGAGAGGCTACGAGCAGTACTTC.

In this sample, this clone turned up a few times. This chain connects TRBV9 to TRBJ1-2, with a tentative D call TRBD1 (5 bases). CDR1 is SGDLS and CDR2 is YYNGEE in the germline V gene. CDR3 length equals 15 residues. V was trimmed by 0 bases and J by 5 bases, leaving 14 bases between them. For the CDR3, the DNA is TGTGCCAGCAGCGTAGCAGGGACCAAAACGTATGGCTACACCTTC. This codes for CASSVAGTKTYGYTF.

The V gene is TRBV4-1, the J gene TRBJ2-1; 10 nucleotides match TRBD2. V dropped 4 bases and J dropped 8; count of bases not matched to a gene: 17. Per the germline V gene, CDR1 is MGHRA and CDR2 is YSYEKL. The CDR3 contains 18 residues. CDR3 residues: CASSLPAGVAGGKDEQFF. The CDR3, as DNA: TGCGCCAGCAGCCTGCCGGCTGGGGTAGCGGGAGGCAAAGATGAGCAGTTCTTC.

The chain carries TRBV4-1 and TRBJ1-1; unclear D gene. The CDR3 is 13 amino acids. The V gene lost 1 base and the J gene lost 8 bases, with 11 bases spanning the gap. Germline CDR1 reads MGHRA; CDR2 reads YSYEKL. The CDR3 DNA reads TGCGCCAGCAGCCAAGTAGGCCAGCTCGAAGCTTTCTTT. Residues: CASSQVGQLEAFF.

This clone was seen repeatedly, ten times or more. Other DNA sequences of this sample code for an identical CDR3. V gene TRBV9 combines with J gene TRBJ2-3; the D is unclear. This CDR3 has 13 residues. V lost 0 bases and J lost 2, with 4 bases in between. Germline assignment: CDR1 SGDLS and CDR2 YYNGEE. The CDR3 DNA sequence: TGTGCCAGCAGCGTAGGCCCCACAGATACGCAGTATTTT. Translating it yields CASSVGPTDTQYF.

The CDR3 region has the DNA TGTGCCAGCAGTTCCCCTCCGGGACAGGGGGCGACAGATACGCAGTATTTT. It translates to CASSSPPGQGATDTQYF. The chain recombines TRBV28 with TRBJ2-3, with 12 bases lining up with TRBD1. CDR3 size: 17 residues. The V and J ends lost 4 bases and 3 bases, in that order; junction bases with no gene match: 8. Germline CDR1 is MDHEN and CDR2 is SYDVKM. Full variable domain (outside the CDR3, taken from reference TRBV28 and TRBJ2-3): DVKVTQSSRYLVKRTGEKVFLECVQDMDHENMFWYRQDPGLGLRLIYFSYDVKMKEKGDIPEGYSVSREKKERFSLILESASTNQTSMYLCASSSPPGQGATDTQYFGPGTRLTVL.

The V gene is TRBV7-9, the J gene TRBJ2-6; D remains unclear. The CDR3 contains 14 residues. Germline-derived CDR1 and CDR2 are SEHNR and FQNEAQ (reference sequence). Trimming stripped 2 bases from V and 1 base from J, with 3 bases between. In DNA form, the CDR3 reads TGTGCCAGCAGCTTACAGTCTGGGGCCAACGTCCTGACTTTC. This translates into CASSLQSGANVLTF.

This clone was detected a few times. J is TRBJ1-4 and V is TRBV7-2; D uncertain. The CDR3 is 15 residues long. CDR1 and CDR2 from the germline V gene are SGHTA and FQGNSA. The ends were cut back, 1 base at V and 8 bases at J, with 14 bases in the middle. CDR3 amino acids: CASSLGVRTGEKLFF. The DNA for the CDR3 is TGTGCCAGCAGCTTAGGAGTCAGAACGGGGGAAAAACTGTTTTTT.